This TCR beta chain is from a study of high-grade serous ovarian cancer treatment subgroups. Study-level findings and limits: Different patients shared almost no repertoire; same-patient tumors shared roughly 0.11 to 0.85.

The data were produced by immunoSEQ multiplex PCR, yet TCRdb's version contains in-frame clones alone and is incomplete. The sample records about 8,600 clones, 60% to 80% being singletons. Tumor tissue was taken before any definitive surgery or chemotherapy was given. The CDR3 contains 13 residues. The germline V gene encodes CDR1 SNHLY and CDR2 FYNNEI. Trimming took 7 bases from V and 2 from J; bases not matched to a gene: 5. With regard to this clone: Its antigen is still unknown.

This sequence was found in a human donor with high-grade serous ovarian cancer. The J gene is TRBJ2-7, the V gene TRBV2, with 7 bases that match TRBD1. What was sequenced was tumor tissue. CDR3 region: CASTYGQAYEQYF. For the CDR3, the DNA is TGTGCCAGCACTTATGGACAGGCCTACGAGCAGTACTTC.